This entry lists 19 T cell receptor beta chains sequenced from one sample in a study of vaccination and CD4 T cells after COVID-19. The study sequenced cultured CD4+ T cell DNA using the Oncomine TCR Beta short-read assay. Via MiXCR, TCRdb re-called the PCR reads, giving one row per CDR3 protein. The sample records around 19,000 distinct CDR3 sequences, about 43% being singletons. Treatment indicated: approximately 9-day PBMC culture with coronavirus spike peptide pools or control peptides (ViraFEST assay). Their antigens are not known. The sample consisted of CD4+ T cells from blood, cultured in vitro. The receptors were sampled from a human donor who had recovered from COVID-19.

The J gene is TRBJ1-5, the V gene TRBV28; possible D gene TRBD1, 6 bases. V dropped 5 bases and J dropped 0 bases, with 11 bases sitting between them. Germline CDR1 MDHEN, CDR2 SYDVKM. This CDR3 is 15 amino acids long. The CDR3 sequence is CASSVRGYSNQPQHF. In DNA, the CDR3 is TGTGCCAGCAGTGTCAGGGGCTATAGCAATCAGCCCCAGCATTTT.

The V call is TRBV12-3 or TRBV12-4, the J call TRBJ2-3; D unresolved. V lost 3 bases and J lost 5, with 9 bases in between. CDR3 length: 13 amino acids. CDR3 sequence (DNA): TGTGCCAGCAGTTTTACGAGTGGAGATACGCAGTATTTT. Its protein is CASSFTSGDTQYF.

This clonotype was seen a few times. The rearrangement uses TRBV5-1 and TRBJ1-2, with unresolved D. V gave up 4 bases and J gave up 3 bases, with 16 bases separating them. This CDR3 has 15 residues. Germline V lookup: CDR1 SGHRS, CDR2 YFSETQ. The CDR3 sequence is CASSLDGNTHYGYTF. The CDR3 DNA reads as TGCGCCAGCAGCCTAGATGGGAACACACACTATGGCTACACCTTC.

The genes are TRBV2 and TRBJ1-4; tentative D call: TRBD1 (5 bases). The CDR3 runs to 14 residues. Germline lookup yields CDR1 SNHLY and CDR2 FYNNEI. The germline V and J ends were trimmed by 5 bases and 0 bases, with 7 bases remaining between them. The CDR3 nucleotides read TGTGCCAGCAGTACAGGCTCAACTAATGAAAAACTGTTTTTT. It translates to CASSTGSTNEKLFF.

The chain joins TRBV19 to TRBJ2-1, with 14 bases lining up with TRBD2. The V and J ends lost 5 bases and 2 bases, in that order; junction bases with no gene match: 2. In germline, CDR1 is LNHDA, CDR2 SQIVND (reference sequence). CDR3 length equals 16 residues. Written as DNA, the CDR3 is TGTGCCAGTAGTGGGACTAGCGGGGGAACCTACAATGAGCAGTTCTTC. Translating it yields CASSGTSGGTYNEQFF. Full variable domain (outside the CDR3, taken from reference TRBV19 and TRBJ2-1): DGGITQSPKYLFRKEGQNVTLSCEQNLNHDAMYWYRQDPGQGLRLIYYSQIVNDFQKGDIAEGYSVSREKKESFPLTVTSAQKNPTAFYLCASSGTSGGTYNEQFFGPGTRLTVL.

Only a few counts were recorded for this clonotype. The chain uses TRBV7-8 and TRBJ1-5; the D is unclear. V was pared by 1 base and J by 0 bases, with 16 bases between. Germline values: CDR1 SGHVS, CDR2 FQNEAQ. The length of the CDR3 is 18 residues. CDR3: CASSLVRIGRNSNQPQHF. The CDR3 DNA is TGTGCCAGCAGCTTAGTTCGAATAGGGCGAAATAGCAATCAGCCCCAGCATTTT.

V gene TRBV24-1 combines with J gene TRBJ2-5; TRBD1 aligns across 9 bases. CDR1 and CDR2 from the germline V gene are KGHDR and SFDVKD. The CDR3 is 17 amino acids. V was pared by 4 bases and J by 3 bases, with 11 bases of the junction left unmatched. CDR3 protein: CATSDPTGQGFEETQYF. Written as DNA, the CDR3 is TGTGCCACCAGTGACCCTACTGGACAGGGGTTCGAAGAGACCCAGTACTTC.

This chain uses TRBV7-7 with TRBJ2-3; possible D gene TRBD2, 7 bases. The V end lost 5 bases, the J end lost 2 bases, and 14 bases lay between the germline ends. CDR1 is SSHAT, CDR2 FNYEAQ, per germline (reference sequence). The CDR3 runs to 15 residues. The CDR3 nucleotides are TGTGCCAGCAGCCCAGCGGGACACCCCACAGATACGCAGTATTTT. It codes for CASSPAGHPTDTQYF.

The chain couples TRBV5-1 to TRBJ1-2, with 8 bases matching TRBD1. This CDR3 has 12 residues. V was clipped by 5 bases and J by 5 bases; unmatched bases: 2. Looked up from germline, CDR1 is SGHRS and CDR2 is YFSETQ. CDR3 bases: TGCGCCAGCAGGGGACAGGTTTATGGCTACACCTTC. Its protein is CASRGQVYGYTF.

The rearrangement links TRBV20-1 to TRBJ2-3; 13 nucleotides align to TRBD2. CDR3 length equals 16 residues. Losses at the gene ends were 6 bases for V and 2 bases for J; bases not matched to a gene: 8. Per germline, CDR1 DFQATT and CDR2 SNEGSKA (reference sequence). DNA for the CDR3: TGCAGTGCCGCCGCGGGACTAGCGGGACCCACAGATACGCAGTATTTT. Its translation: CSAAAGLAGPTDTQYF.

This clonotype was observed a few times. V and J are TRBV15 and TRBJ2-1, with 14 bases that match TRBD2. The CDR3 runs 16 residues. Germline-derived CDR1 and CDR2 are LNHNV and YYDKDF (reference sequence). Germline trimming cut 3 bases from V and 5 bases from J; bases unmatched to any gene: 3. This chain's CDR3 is CATSRAGLAGDNEQFF. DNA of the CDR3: TGTGCCACCAGCAGGGCGGGACTAGCGGGAGACAATGAGCAGTTCTTC.

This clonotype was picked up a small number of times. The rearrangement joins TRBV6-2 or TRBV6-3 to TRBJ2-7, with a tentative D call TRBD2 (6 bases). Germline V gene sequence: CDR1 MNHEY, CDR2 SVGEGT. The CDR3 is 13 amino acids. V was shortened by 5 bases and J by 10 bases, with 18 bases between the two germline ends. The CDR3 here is CASSPDEAGYQYF. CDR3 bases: TGTGCCAGCAGTCCCGATGAGGCGGGGTATCAGTACTTC.

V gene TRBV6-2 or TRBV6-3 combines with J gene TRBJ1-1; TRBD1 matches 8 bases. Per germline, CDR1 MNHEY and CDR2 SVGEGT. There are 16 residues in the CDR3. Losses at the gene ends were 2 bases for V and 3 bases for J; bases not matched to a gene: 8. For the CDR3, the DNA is TGTGCCAGCAGTTACCCTGGACAGGGCTCGTACACTGAAGCTTTCTTT. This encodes CASSYPGQGSYTEAFF.

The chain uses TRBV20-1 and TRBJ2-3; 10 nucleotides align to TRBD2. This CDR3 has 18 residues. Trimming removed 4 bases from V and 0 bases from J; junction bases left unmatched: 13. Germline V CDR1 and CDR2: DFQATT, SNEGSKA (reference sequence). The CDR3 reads CSAIPLIGLAVSTDTQYF. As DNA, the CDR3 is TGCAGTGCTATACCTTTAATCGGACTAGCGGTTAGCACAGATACGCAGTATTTT.

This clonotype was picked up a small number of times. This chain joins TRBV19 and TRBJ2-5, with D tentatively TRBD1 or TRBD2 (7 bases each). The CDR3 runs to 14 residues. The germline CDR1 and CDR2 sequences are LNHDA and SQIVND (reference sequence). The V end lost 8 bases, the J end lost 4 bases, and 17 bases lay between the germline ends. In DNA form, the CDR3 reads TGTGCCAGTCGCCGACAGGGAGGGGGAGAGACCCAGTACTTC. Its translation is CASRRQGGGETQYF.

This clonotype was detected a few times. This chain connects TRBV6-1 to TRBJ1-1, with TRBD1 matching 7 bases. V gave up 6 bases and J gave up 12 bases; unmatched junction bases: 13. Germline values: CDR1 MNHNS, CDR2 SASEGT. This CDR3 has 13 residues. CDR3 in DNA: TGTGCCAGCAGCTCCGGGGAGGGGGCGCAATCTTTCTTT. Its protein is CASSSGEGAQSFF.

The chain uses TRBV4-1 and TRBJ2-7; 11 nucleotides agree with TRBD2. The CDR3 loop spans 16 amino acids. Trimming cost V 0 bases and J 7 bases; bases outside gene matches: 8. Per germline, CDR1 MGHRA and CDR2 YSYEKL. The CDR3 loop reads CASSQDSASGRLEQYF. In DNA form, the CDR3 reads TGCGCCAGCAGCCAAGATTCGGCTAGCGGGAGGCTTGAGCAGTACTTC.

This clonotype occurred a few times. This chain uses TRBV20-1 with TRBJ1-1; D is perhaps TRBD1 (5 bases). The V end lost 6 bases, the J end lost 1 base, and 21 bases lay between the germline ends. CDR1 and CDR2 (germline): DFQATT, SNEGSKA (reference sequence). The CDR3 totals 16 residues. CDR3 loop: CSARLSGQLPNTEAFF. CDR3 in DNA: TGCAGTGCGCGACTATCAGGGCAGCTACCGAACACTGAAGCTTTCTTT.

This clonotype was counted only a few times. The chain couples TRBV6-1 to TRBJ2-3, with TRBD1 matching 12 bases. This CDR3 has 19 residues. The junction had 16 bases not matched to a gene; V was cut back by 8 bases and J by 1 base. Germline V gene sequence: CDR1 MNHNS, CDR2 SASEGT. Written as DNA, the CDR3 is TGTGCCAGCCACCATGGGACAGGGGGCCGTAAAACAGGCACAGATACGCAGTATTTT. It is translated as CASHHGTGGRKTGTDTQYF.